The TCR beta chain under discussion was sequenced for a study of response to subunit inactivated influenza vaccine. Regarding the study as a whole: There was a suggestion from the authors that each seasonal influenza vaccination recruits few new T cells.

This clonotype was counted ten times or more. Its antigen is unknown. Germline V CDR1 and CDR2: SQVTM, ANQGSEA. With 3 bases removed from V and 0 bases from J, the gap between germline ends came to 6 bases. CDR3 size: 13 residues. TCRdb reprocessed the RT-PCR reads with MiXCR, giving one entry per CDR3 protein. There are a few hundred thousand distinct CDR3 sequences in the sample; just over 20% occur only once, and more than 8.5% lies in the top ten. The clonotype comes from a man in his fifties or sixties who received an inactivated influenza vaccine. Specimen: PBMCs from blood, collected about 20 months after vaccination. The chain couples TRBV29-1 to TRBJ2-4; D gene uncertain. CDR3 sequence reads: CSVEILAKNIQYF. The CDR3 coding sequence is TGCAGCGTTGAGATTCTAGCCAAAAACATTCAGTACTTC.